This TCR beta chain is drawn from a study of control samples from healthy donors and cancer patients. TCRdb keeps only in-frame clones here, not all; method: immunoSEQ multiplex PCR. The sample contains 110,000 to 150,000 clones, 88% of which appear only once. Trimming removed 1 base from V and 2 bases from J, with 10 bases in between. The CDR3 runs to 15 residues. The germline V gene has CDR1 SGHDN and CDR2 FVKESK. The chain recombines TRBV14 with TRBJ2-3; a possible D gene is TRBD2 (6 bases). The sequenced sample was blood. The TCR was taken from a woman aged 25 to 39 in good health. DNA of the CDR3: TGTGCCAGCAGCCAAGTTGGGAGGTTCACAGATACGCAGTATTTT. Protein: CASSQVGRFTDTQYF.